What follows describes a single T cell receptor (beta chain). The sample belongs to a study of T cell changes during pregnancy in multiple sclerosis. Measured with immunoSEQ multiplex PCR; TCRdb has only the in-frame clones, and not every one. The table includes roughly 62,000 clones, 89% detected once. This TCR came from a female donor with multiple sclerosis, enrolled in a pregnancy study. This sample comprised peripheral blood, obtained in the first trimester of pregnancy.

CDR3 residues: CASSLSRLGNTIYF. CDR3 coding DNA: TGTGCCAGCAGCTTATCGCGTCTCGGAAACACCATATATTTT. V is TRBV7-8 and J is TRBJ1-3; D gene uncertain. The CDR3 is 14 residues long. V was shortened by 2 bases and J by 4 bases, with 9 bases between the two germline ends. CDR1 and CDR2 from the germline V gene are SGHVS and FQNEAQ.